The next 27 T cell receptor beta chains were all read from a single sample in a study of graft-versus-host responses after intestinal transplantation (dated by TCRdb to the early 2020s). Library preparation used the immunoSEQ multiplex PCR assay. Held by TCRdb, this immuneACCESS table contains in-frame sequences only and omits some clones. Under half of the omission traces to an unresolved V gene where checked; the cause of the rest is unknown. The sample includes some 96,000 clones, with 90% observed a single time. The ten biggest clones cover roughly a sixth of the sample. The source was PBMCs, collected approximately 470 days after intestinal transplant. Receptors were obtained from a human patient who received an intestinal transplant, so some T cells may come from the graft donor.

This clone was observed a single time. CDR3 coding DNA: TGTGCCAGCAGCGGGACAGGCAATGAAAAACTGTTTTTT. It translates to CASSGTGNEKLFF. The chain couples TRBV5-4 to TRBJ1-4; TRBD1 agrees at 8 bases. This CDR3 spans 13 amino acids. CDR1 and CDR2 (germline): SGHNT, YYREEE (reference sequence). The junction had 1 base not matched to a gene; V was cut back by 4 bases and J by 5 bases.

The V and J genes are TRBV2 and TRBJ2-5; no firm D call. Germline V gives CDR1 SNHLY, CDR2 FYNNEI. V gave up 3 bases and J gave up 0 bases, with 8 bases separating them. CDR3 size: 14 residues. CDR3 bases: TGTGCCAGCAGTGATGACCTGTACCAAGAGACCCAGTACTTC. Amino acid sequence: CASSDDLYQETQYF. Filled out from reference TRBV2 and TRBJ2-5, the complete variable domain reads EPEVTQTPSHQVTQMGQEVILRCVPISNHLYFYWYRQILGQKVEFLVSFYNNEISEKSEIFDDQFSVERPDGSNFTLKIRSTKLEDSAMYFCASSDDLYQETQYFGPGTRLLVL.

The chain uses TRBV7-6 and TRBJ2-5; D possibly corresponds to TRBD1 (6 bases). In germline, CDR1 is SGHVS, CDR2 FNYEAQ. Trimming left V 6 bases short and J 2 bases short, with 10 bases between. The CDR3 runs 13 residues. The CDR3: CASRARGQETQYF. CDR3 coding DNA: TGTGCCAGCAGGGCTAGGGGGCAAGAGACCCAGTACTTC.

The V call is TRBV18, the J call TRBJ1-2; tentatively, D is TRBD1 (6 bases). CDR1 is KGHSH, CDR2 LQKENI, per germline. CDR3 length: 14 amino acids. The V end lost 3 bases, the J end lost 7 bases, and 15 bases lay between the germline ends. The CDR3: CASSPSGEEVGYTF. In nucleotides, the CDR3 is TGTGCCAGCTCACCTTCAGGGGAGGAGGTTGGCTACACCTTC.

This rearrangement joins TRBV19 to TRBJ1-1; 7 bases map to TRBD1. The CDR3 covers 13 residues. V lost 3 bases, J lost 10 bases, and 8 bases stayed unmatched. Germline-derived CDR1 and CDR2 are LNHDA and SQIVND (reference sequence). The CDR3 DNA reads TGTGCCAGTAGTATGCTTACAGGGGAGGGAGCTTTCTTT. This encodes CASSMLTGEGAFF.

DNA of the CDR3: TGTGCCAGTAGTCTCAACAAGGACGGTCCTAATGAAAAACTGTTTTTT. It encodes CASSLNKDGPNEKLFF. The chain recombines TRBV19 with TRBJ1-4; D remains unclear. V was pared by 5 bases and J by 3 bases, with 16 bases between. The CDR3 length is 16 residues. Germline V lookup: CDR1 LNHDA, CDR2 SQIVND (reference sequence).

This clone was detected once. The chain is built from TRBV7-9 and TRBJ2-5; D gene ambiguous. V shed 3 bases and J shed 0 bases, with 5 bases lying between them. The CDR3 has 13 amino acids. Germline V CDR1 and CDR2: SEHNR, FQNEAQ (reference sequence). The CDR3 DNA follows: TGTGCCAGCAGCTTGCAGTACCAAGAGACCCAGTACTTC. Its protein is CASSLQYQETQYF.

V and J are TRBV7-9 and TRBJ2-5; TRBD2 might be the D (6 bases). Germline V gene data show CDR1 as SEHNR and CDR2 as FQNEAQ (reference sequence). Trimming pared 2 bases from V and 12 bases from J, leaving 13 bases between. CDR3 length equals 12 residues. CDR3 loop: CASSLSTREKYF. As DNA, the CDR3 is TGTGCCAGCAGCTTATCGACGCGGGAAAAGTACTTC.

In this sample, this clone turned up once. The rearrangement joins TRBV7-2 to TRBJ1-1, with D hard to call. V was shortened by 3 bases and J by 4 bases, with 12 bases between the two germline ends. Germline V gene lookup returns CDR1 SGHTA and CDR2 FQGNSA. The CDR3 contains 14 residues. CDR3 nucleotide sequence: TGTGCCAGCAGCTTTGCCGGGGTGGCCACTGAAGCTTTCTTT. The encoded protein is CASSFAGVATEAFF.

J is TRBJ2-3 and V is TRBV2, with D maybe TRBD2 (6 bases). V lost 4 bases, J lost 0 bases, and 11 bases lay in between. This CDR3 is 15 amino acids long. Germline CDR1 reads SNHLY; CDR2 reads FYNNEI. This chain's CDR3 is CASSAEGLSTDTQYF. CDR3 DNA: TGTGCCAGCAGTGCGGAGGGGCTAAGCACAGATACGCAGTATTTT.

This chain connects TRBV7-9 to TRBJ1-2, with D tentatively TRBD1 (6 bases). Per the germline V gene, CDR1 is SEHNR and CDR2 is FQNEAQ (reference sequence). V gave up 1 base and J gave up 5 bases, with 17 bases separating them. The CDR3 loop spans 16 amino acids. CDR3 residues: CASSLDGRGASYGYTF. CDR3 DNA: TGTGCCAGCAGCTTAGATGGCAGGGGAGCCAGTTATGGCTACACCTTC. Drawing the rest from reference TRBV7-9 and TRBJ1-2, the complete variable domain is DTGVSQNPRHKITKRGQNVTFRCDPISEHNRLYWYRQTLGQGPEFLTYFQNEAQLEKSRLLSDRFSAERPKGSFSTLEIQRTEQGDSAMYLCASSLDGRGASYGYTFGSGTRLTVV.

J is TRBJ2-3 and V is TRBV5-1; D is unresolved. The CDR3 totals 17 residues. V was cut by 0 bases and J by 0 bases, with 14 bases left in between. In germline, CDR1 is SGHRS, CDR2 YFSETQ. Written as DNA, the CDR3 is TGCGCCAGCAGCTTGGTTTTTCGTATAACTAGCACAGATACGCAGTATTTT. Amino acid sequence: CASSLVFRITSTDTQYF.

This clone was observed once. This chain joins TRBV21-1 and TRBJ2-7; the DNA was not compared with TRBD2, the D call given in the table. TRBV21-1 counts as a pseudogene. This CDR3 is 14 amino acids long. The chain's CDR3 is CASSNSPGTHEQYF. Here the CDR3 DNA reads TGTGCCAGCAGCAATTCGCCGGGAACCCACGAGCAGTACTTC.

The rearrangement links TRBV10-3 to TRBJ1-1; possible D gene TRBD1, 5 bases. CDR1 and CDR2 (germline): ENHRY, SYGVKD. V lost 0 bases and J lost 0, with 17 bases in between. The CDR3 extends over 18 amino acids. The CDR3 protein is CAISESGGGNRMNTEAFF. The CDR3 DNA follows: TGTGCCATCAGTGAGTCTGGGGGGGGGAATCGGATGAACACTGAAGCTTTCTTT.

CDR3 sequence reads: CATSPRPNQPQHF. The CDR3 DNA reads as TGCGCCACCTCCCCCCGTCCCAATCAGCCCCAGCATTTT. The chain uses TRBV5-1 and TRBJ1-5; D not resolved. The ends were cut back, 9 bases at V and 3 bases at J, with 13 bases in the middle. The CDR3 loop spans 13 amino acids. Germline V lookup: CDR1 SGHRS, CDR2 YFSETQ.

The chain combines TRBV4-1 with TRBJ1-2; weak D call: TRBD1 (6 bases). The CDR3 spans 14 residues. V lost 4 bases and J lost 8, with 17 bases in between. Germline CDR1 reads MGHRA; CDR2 reads YSYEKL. The CDR3 sequence: CASSLADSWGGYTF. As DNA, the CDR3 is TGCGCCAGCAGCCTGGCGGACAGCTGGGGGGGCTACACCTTC.

The chain has TRBV6-5 and TRBJ2-3; D possibly corresponds to TRBD1 (5 bases). With 7 bases removed from V and 7 bases from J, the gap between germline ends came to 18 bases. Germline CDR1 reads MNHEY; CDR2 reads SVGAGI. This CDR3 is built from 14 residues. Here the CDR3 reads CASTAIVGPYTQYF. The CDR3 nucleotides read TGTGCCAGCACGGCCATCGTGGGGCCCTATACGCAGTATTTT.

The chain is built from TRBV2 and TRBJ1-6; D is unresolved. V was pared by 4 bases and J by 13 bases, with 17 bases between. The germline CDR1 and CDR2 sequences are SNHLY and FYNNEI. This CDR3 spans 14 amino acids. The CDR3 DNA follows: TGTGCCAGCAGTGGGAGCAGCCCGCGGTCTCCCCTCCACTTT. It yields the protein CASSGSSPRSPLHF.

Here the CDR3 DNA reads TGTGCCAGCAGCCCCTTGGGACTAAACCAAGAGACCCAGTACTTC. It encodes CASSPLGLNQETQYF. V usage is TRBV9 and J usage is TRBJ2-5; 7 bases fit TRBD2. This CDR3 region has 15 residues. The J segment lost 0 bases and the V segment lost 4 bases, leaving 6 bases of the junction unmatched. Germline CDR1 is SGDLS and CDR2 is YYNGEE.

The gene calls are TRBV6-6 and TRBJ1-1; D is unclear. The length of the CDR3 is 15 residues. CDR1 and CDR2 from the germline V gene are MNHNY and SVGAGI (reference sequence). The V gene lost 3 bases and the J gene lost 1 base, with 12 bases spanning the gap. For the CDR3, the DNA is TGTGCCAGCAGTTATGTCTGGAGTGGGAACACTGAAGCTTTCTTT. It encodes CASSYVWSGNTEAFF.

The chain recombines TRBV7-9 with TRBJ2-7; D might be TRBD2 (5 bases). Germline-derived CDR1 and CDR2 are SEHNR and FQNEAQ (reference sequence). The CDR3 loop spans 16 amino acids. Trimming pared 4 bases from V and 2 bases from J, leaving 18 bases between. In nucleotides, the CDR3 is TGTGCCAGCAGCTCGACTACGGCCCCCATAGCCTACGAGCAGTACTTC. Its translation: CASSSTTAPIAYEQYF.

The CDR3 region has the DNA TGTGCCAGCAGCTACGGACAGGGCTGGGATGGCTACACCTTC. Protein sequence: CASSYGQGWDGYTF. The chain employs TRBV6-5 and TRBJ1-2, with 8 bases lining up with TRBD1. Germline V gives CDR1 MNHEY, CDR2 SVGAGI. CDR3 length: 14 residues. V lost 6 bases to trimming and J lost 6 bases; unmatched junction nucleotides: 9.

The chain recombines TRBV27 with TRBJ1-6; TRBD1 agrees at 7 bases. This CDR3 is 16 amino acids long. CDR1 and CDR2 from the germline V gene are MNHEY and SMNVEV (reference sequence). J gave up 7 bases and V 2 bases, and 8 bases lay outside the gene matches. As DNA, the CDR3 is TGTGCCAGCAGTTTACGGCCAGGGACAGACAATTCACCCCTCCACTTT. The encoded protein is CASSLRPGTDNSPLHF.

J is TRBJ2-3 and V is TRBV7-3; the D gene is possibly TRBD2 (6 bases). Germline assignment: CDR1 SGHTA and CDR2 FQGTGA. The CDR3 contains 13 residues. V lost 3 bases to trimming and J lost 5 bases, with 9 bases between them. CDR3 region: CASSFGGGDTQYF. DNA of the CDR3: TGTGCCAGCAGCTTCGGGGGAGGAGATACGCAGTATTTT.

The genes are TRBV18 and TRBJ1-4; D gene unclear. Looked up from germline, CDR1 is KGHSH and CDR2 is LQKENI. The CDR3 loop spans 13 amino acids. The V end lost 6 bases, the J end lost 5 bases, and 10 bases lay between the germline ends. The CDR3 region has the DNA TGTGCCAGCTCCCGAGCCGTAAATGAAAAACTGTTTTTT. Its protein is CASSRAVNEKLFF.

A word on this clone: Other nucleotide sequences from this sample produce the same CDR3. The chain couples TRBV5-1 to TRBJ1-2; D possibly corresponds to TRBD1 (6 bases). Trimming left V 0 bases short and J 5 bases short, with 14 bases between. CDR1 is SGHRS, CDR2 YFSETQ, per germline. The CDR3 loop spans 15 amino acids. The CDR3 spells CASSLDRGGPYGYTF. The CDR3 DNA follows: TGCGCCAGCAGCTTGGATAGGGGGGGGCCGTATGGCTACACCTTC.

The chain couples TRBV19 to TRBJ2-6; a weak D match, TRBD1 (5 bases). CDR1 and CDR2 from the germline V gene are LNHDA and SQIVND (reference sequence). V dropped 9 bases and J dropped 2 bases, with 14 bases sitting between them. This CDR3 comprises 15 residues. Here the CDR3 reads CASKSRAAGANVLTF. The CDR3 DNA follows: TGTGCCAGCAAGAGCAGGGCGGCTGGGGCCAACGTCCTGACTTTC. Together with reference TRBV19 and TRBJ2-6, the CDR3 gives the full variable domain: DGGITQSPKYLFRKEGQNVTLSCEQNLNHDAMYWYRQDPGQGLRLIYYSQIVNDFQKGDIAEGYSVSREKKESFPLTVTSAQKNPTAFYLCASKSRAAGANVLTFGAGSRLTVL.